The present T cell receptor (beta chain) was sequenced within a study of T cell changes during pregnancy in multiple sclerosis. This CDR3 comprises 15 residues. Germline trimming cut 2 bases from V and 1 base from J; bases unmatched to any gene: 3. The germline CDR1 and CDR2 sequences are MNHEY and SMNVEV (reference sequence). Sequencing was performed with immunoSEQ multiplex PCR; in TCRdb, only in-frame clones are kept and a portion is missing. The sample includes some 110,000 clones, around 90% of them seen just once. The sequencing used peripheral blood, collected in the third trimester of pregnancy. The clonotype was recovered from a female donor with multiple sclerosis, enrolled in a pregnancy study. The chain has TRBV27 and TRBJ2-5, with 8 bases matching TRBD1. Written as DNA, the CDR3 is TGTGCCAGCAGTTTAACTGGGACAGGCCAAGAGACCCAGTACTTC. This codes for CASSLTGTGQETQYF.